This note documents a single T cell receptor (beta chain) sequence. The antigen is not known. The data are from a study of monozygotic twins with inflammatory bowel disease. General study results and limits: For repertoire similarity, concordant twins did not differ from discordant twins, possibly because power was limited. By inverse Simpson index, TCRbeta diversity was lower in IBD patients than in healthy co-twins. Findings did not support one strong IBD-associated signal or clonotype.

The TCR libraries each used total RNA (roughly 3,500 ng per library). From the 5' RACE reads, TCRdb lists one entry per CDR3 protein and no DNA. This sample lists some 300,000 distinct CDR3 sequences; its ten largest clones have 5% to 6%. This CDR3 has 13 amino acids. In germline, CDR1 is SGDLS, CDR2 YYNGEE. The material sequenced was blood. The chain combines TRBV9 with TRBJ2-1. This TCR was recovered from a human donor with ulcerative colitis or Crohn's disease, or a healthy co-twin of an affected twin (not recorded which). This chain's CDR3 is CASSVGPYNEQFF.